These 21 T cell receptor beta chains originate from one sample sequenced in a study of long-term antiretroviral therapy in people with HIV. The immunoSEQ assay was v3.0, run at survey level. Repertoires were generated with immunoSEQ multiplex PCR, while TCRdb's copy carries only in-frame clones and drops some. Of fewer than 55,000 clones listed, nearly 95% are singletons. This material consisted of unsorted PBMCs, taken 3.7 years after starting antiretroviral therapy. The source of these receptors is a woman aged 50 to 60 with HIV.

This clone was found once. The CDR3 region has the DNA TGTGCCAGCAGCTTAACGCTCGAGCAGTACTTC. It specifies CASSLTLEQYF. The chain combines TRBV11-2 with TRBJ2-7; D unclear. The V and J ends lost 2 bases and 6 bases respectively, with 5 bases between them. Germline V gene sequence: CDR1 SGHAT, CDR2 FQNNGV. The CDR3 has 11 residues.

The chain is built from TRBV7-9 and TRBJ1-5; weak D call: TRBD1 (6 bases). The germline CDR1 and CDR2 sequences are SEHNR and FQNEAQ (reference sequence). The germline V and J ends were trimmed by 5 bases and 5 bases, with 10 bases remaining between them. This CDR3 is built from 13 residues. The CDR3 protein is CASSRTEYQPQHF. CDR3 in DNA: TGTGCCAGCAGCCGGACAGAATATCAGCCCCAGCATTTT.

V and J are TRBV2 and TRBJ1-6; TRBD1 matches at 10 bases. Germline V gene lookup returns CDR1 SNHLY and CDR2 FYNNEI. CDR3 length equals 15 residues. V lost 6 bases, J lost 10 bases, and 9 bases stayed unmatched. CDR3 DNA: TGTGCCAGCAGACCCACGACAGGGGGCGGCTCACCCCTCCACTTT. Protein: CASRPTTGGGSPLHF.

The J gene is TRBJ2-7, the V gene TRBV4-3; TRBD1 is a possible D gene (6 bases). In germline, CDR1 is LGHNA, CDR2 YSLEER. The CDR3 is made up of 18 amino acids. The V end lost 3 bases, the J end lost 1 base, and 22 bases lay between the germline ends. CDR3: CASSQDLYGGGISYEQYF. CDR3 nucleotide sequence: TGCGCCAGCAGCCAGGATTTATATGGGGGCGGAATTTCCTACGAGCAGTACTTC.

The chain has TRBV15 and TRBJ1-2; D ambiguous. V was pared by 1 base and J by 7 bases, with 13 bases between. The CDR3 runs 14 residues. Looked up from germline, CDR1 is LNHNV and CDR2 is YYDKDF (reference sequence). The CDR3 region is CATSRVPQEAGYTF. The CDR3 DNA reads TGTGCCACCAGCAGAGTACCCCAGGAAGCTGGCTACACCTTC.

The chain uses TRBV5-1 and TRBJ2-6; D remains ambiguous. This CDR3 spans 15 amino acids. Trimming removed 1 base from V and 0 bases from J, with 5 bases in between. From germline, CDR1 is SGHRS and CDR2 YFSETQ. The CDR3 region has the DNA TGCGCCAGCAGCTTGAGTAGCTCTGGGGCCAACGTCCTGACTTTC. Its translation: CASSLSSSGANVLTF.

This chain uses TRBV5-6 with TRBJ1-6; the D is unclear. Deletions cut 4 bases from V and 3 bases from J, with 11 bases between. Germline CDR1 reads SGHDT; CDR2 reads YYEEEE. CDR3 length equals 15 residues. The CDR3 sequence is CASSPTWGYNSPLHF. The CDR3 coding sequence is TGTGCCAGCAGCCCGACCTGGGGCTATAATTCACCCCTCCACTTT.

This sequence joins TRBV5-5 and TRBJ1-5; no definite D call. The germline CDR1 and CDR2 sequences are SGHKS and YYEKEE (reference sequence). This CDR3 has 15 amino acids. Trimming took off 0 bases at V and 1 base at J, with 8 bases between the two ends. The chain's CDR3 is CASSLAVQSNQPQHF. The CDR3 region has the DNA TGTGCCAGCAGCTTGGCTGTCCAAAGCAATCAGCCCCAGCATTTT.

The J gene is TRBJ1-6, the V gene TRBV9; D may be TRBD1 (5 bases). The CDR3 extends over 15 amino acids. V was cut by 4 bases and J by 7 bases, with 15 bases left in between. CDR1 is SGDLS and CDR2 is YYNGEE in the germline V gene. The CDR3 nucleotides read TGTGCCAGCAGCCCCGGGACCGGGAGGAATTCACCCCTCCACTTT. It specifies CASSPGTGRNSPLHF.

This clone was counted a single time. CDR3 DNA: TGTGCCAGCAGTCGAAGACAGTCCGAGGCTGAAGCTTTCTTT. Translated: CASSRRQSEAEAFF. The rearrangement links TRBV6-6 to TRBJ1-1, with D possibly being TRBD1 (5 bases). The germline V and J ends were trimmed by 5 bases and 6 bases, with 16 bases remaining between them. The CDR3 has 14 amino acids. The germline CDR1 and CDR2 sequences are MNHNY and SVGAGI (reference sequence).

The V gene is TRBV10-1, the J gene TRBJ1-1, with a weak D call TRBD1 (6 bases). From germline, CDR1 is WNHNN and CDR2 SYGVQD (reference sequence). V lost 1 base and J lost 0, with 12 bases in between. The CDR3 sequence is 16 residues long. CDR3 amino acids: CASSEWTEHMNTEAFF. In nucleotides, the CDR3 is TGCGCCAGCAGTGAGTGGACAGAACATATGAACACTGAAGCTTTCTTT.

The chain joins TRBV27 to TRBJ1-2; D not resolved. Germline V gene lookup returns CDR1 MNHEY and CDR2 SMNVEV (reference sequence). This CDR3 comprises 18 residues. V lost 0 bases and J 6 bases, leaving 23 bases between the germline ends. CDR3 bases: TGTGCCAGCAGTTTATCGGGCGGGATGTTTCCAATGTGGGATGGCTACACCTTC. This sequence encodes CASSLSGGMFPMWDGYTF.

As concerns this clone: A junction boundary mismatches the germline segment, possibly from a read error. The CDR3 spells CATSLLSVKTQYF. CDR3 DNA sequence: TGTGCCACCAGTTTACTTAGCGTAAAGACCCAGTACTTC. The rearrangement uses TRBV6-6 and TRBJ2-5, with D maybe TRBD2 (5 bases). In germline, CDR1 is MNHNY, CDR2 SVGAGI (reference sequence). This CDR3 has 13 amino acids.

V is TRBV7-9 and J is TRBJ2-7, with D perhaps TRBD1 or TRBD2 (5 bases each). CDR1 and CDR2 from the germline V gene are SEHNR and FQNEAQ (reference sequence). Trimming took off 2 bases at V and 5 bases at J, with 19 bases between the two ends. There are 16 residues in the CDR3. CDR3 amino acids: CASSLSGAGLVDEQYF. DNA for the CDR3: TGTGCCAGCAGCTTATCCGGGGCAGGCCTAGTCGACGAGCAGTACTTC.

This chain joins TRBV27 and TRBJ2-1, with D hard to call. Germline V gene data show CDR1 as MNHEY and CDR2 as SMNVEV (reference sequence). V was clipped by 5 bases and J by 7 bases, with 21 bases between them. This CDR3 has 16 amino acids. The CDR3 nucleotides read TGTGCCAGCAGTCCAGGCTTCTACGTCAGGATTAATGAGCAGTTCTTC. Translating gives CASSPGFYVRINEQFF.

The V call is TRBV7-9, the J call TRBJ1-4; D not certain. The V end was cut by 6 bases, the J end by 8 bases, with 19 bases between. The CDR3 is made up of 15 amino acids. Germline V gene data show CDR1 as SEHNR and CDR2 as FQNEAQ (reference sequence). The CDR3 sequence is CASRPALGFGEKLFF. The CDR3 coding sequence is TGTGCCAGCAGGCCCGCGTTAGGGTTTGGCGAAAAACTGTTTTTT.

V usage is TRBV5-1 and J usage is TRBJ2-4; maybe TRBD2 (6 bases). V was pared by 4 bases and J by 7 bases, with 18 bases between. The CDR3 spans 15 residues. The germline V gene encodes CDR1 SGHRS and CDR2 YFSETQ. The CDR3 nucleotides read TGCGCCAGCAGCCCGGGGGACCCGCGGTCGAACATTCAGTACTTC. Amino acids: CASSPGDPRSNIQYF.

The chain uses TRBV6-1 and TRBJ1-2; TRBD1 agrees at 8 bases. Germline lookup yields CDR1 MNHNS and CDR2 SASEGT. V trimming: 5 bases; J trimming: 12 bases; junction bases outside the gene matches: 17. This CDR3 comprises 15 residues. CDR3 in amino acids: CASSPADREGGANTF. The DNA of the CDR3 is TGTGCCAGCAGTCCTGCGGACAGGGAAGGTGGGGCTAACACCTTC.

The rearrangement links TRBV18 to TRBJ2-3; D gene uncertain. Trimming cost V 0 bases and J 2 bases, with 0 bases left between them. This CDR3 region has 12 residues. In germline, CDR1 is KGHSH, CDR2 LQKENI. CDR3 DNA: TGTGCCAGCTCACCACCCACAGATACGCAGTATTTT. Translation: CASSPPTDTQYF. Full variable domain (outside the CDR3, taken from reference TRBV18 and TRBJ2-3): NAGVMQNPRHLVRRRGQEARLRCSPMKGHSHVYWYRQLPEEGLKFMVYLQKENIIDESGMPKERFSAEFPKEGPSILRIQQVVRGDSAAYFCASSPPTDTQYFGPGTRLTVL.

The rearrangement uses TRBV28 and TRBJ1-4, with D tentatively TRBD1 (5 bases). V lost 1 base and J 8 bases, leaving 11 bases between the germline ends. The germline V gene has CDR1 MDHEN and CDR2 SYDVKM. The CDR3 has 14 residues. The CDR3 nucleotides read TGTGCCAGCAGTTTATTGGGGGTAGGGGAAAAACTGTTTTTT. Residues: CASSLLGVGEKLFF.

The V and J genes are TRBV30 and TRBJ1-1; D is unresolved. The CDR3 is made up of 13 amino acids. V lost 1 base, J lost 3 bases, and 9 bases lay in between. Germline V gene data show CDR1 as GTSNPN and CDR2 as SVGIG (reference sequence). The DNA for the CDR3 is TGTGCCTGGAGTGATGCTGGATACACTGAAGCTTTCTTT. Translating gives CAWSDAGYTEAFF. The full variable domain, its missing parts supplied by reference TRBV30 and TRBJ1-1, is SQTIHQWPATLVQPVGSPLSLECTVEGTSNPNLYWYRQAAGRGLQLLFYSVGIGQISSEVPQNLSASRPQDRQFILSSKKLLLSDSGFYLCAWSDAGYTEAFFGQGTRLTVV.